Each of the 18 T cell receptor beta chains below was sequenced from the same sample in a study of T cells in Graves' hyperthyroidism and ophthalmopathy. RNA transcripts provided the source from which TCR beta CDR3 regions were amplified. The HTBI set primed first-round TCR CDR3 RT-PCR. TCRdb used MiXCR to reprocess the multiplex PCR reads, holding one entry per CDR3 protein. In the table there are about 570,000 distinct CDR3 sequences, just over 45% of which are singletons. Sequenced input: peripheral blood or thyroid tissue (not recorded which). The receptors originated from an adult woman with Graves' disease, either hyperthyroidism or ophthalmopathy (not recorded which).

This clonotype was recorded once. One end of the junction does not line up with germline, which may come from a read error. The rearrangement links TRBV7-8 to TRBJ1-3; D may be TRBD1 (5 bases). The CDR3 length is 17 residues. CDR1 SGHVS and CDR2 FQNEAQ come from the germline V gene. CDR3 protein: CASSLDRRAHSGSTIYF. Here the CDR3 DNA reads TGTGCTAGCAGCTTAGACCGCAGGGCCCACTCTGGAAGCACCATATATTTT. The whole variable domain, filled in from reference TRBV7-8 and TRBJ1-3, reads GAGVSQSPRYKVAKRGQDVALRCDPISGHVSLFWYQQALGQGPEFLTYFQNEAQLDKSGLPSDRFFAERPEGSVSTLKIQRTQQEDSAVYLCASSLDRRAHSGSTIYFGEGSWLTVV.

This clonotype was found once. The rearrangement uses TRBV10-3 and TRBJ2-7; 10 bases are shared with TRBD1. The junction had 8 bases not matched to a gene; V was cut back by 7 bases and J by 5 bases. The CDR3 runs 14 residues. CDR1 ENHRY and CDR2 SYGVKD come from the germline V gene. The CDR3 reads CAIKSDRGPDEQYF. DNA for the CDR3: TGTGCCATCAAGAGTGACAGGGGGCCCGACGAGCAGTACTTC.

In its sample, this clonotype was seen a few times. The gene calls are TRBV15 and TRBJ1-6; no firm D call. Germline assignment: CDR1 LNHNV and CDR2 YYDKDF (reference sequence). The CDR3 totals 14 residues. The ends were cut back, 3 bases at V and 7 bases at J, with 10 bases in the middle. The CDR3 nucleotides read TGTGCCACCAGCAGGGAATATAAGAATTCACCCCTCCACTTT. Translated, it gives CATSREYKNSPLHF.

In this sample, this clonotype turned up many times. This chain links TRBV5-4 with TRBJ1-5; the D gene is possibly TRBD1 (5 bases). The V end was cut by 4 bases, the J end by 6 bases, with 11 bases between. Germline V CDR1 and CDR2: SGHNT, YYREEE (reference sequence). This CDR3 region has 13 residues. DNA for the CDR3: TGTGCCAGCAGCAGGGGTAACAGTCAGCCCCAGCATTTT. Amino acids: CASSRGNSQPQHF. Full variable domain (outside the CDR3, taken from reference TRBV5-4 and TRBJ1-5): ETGVTQSPTHLIKTRGQQVTLRCSSQSGHNTVSWYQQALGQGPQFIFQYYREEENGRGNFPPRFSGLQFPNYSSELNVNALELDDSALYLCASSRGNSQPQHFGDGTRLSIL.

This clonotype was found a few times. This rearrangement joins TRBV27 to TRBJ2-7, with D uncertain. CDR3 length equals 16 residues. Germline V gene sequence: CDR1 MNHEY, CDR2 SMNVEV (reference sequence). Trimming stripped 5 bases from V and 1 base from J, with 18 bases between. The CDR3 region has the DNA TGTGCCAGCAGTCACCCTACGGCAGACCCATCCTACGAGCAGTACTTC. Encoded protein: CASSHPTADPSYEQYF.

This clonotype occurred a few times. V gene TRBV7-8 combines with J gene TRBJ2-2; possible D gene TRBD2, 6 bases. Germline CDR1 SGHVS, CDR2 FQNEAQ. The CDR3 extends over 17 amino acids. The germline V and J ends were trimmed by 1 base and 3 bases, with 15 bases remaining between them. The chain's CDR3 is CASSLGAGSLYTGELFF. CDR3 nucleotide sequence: TGTGCCAGCAGCTTAGGCGCGGGGTCCTTGTACACCGGGGAGCTGTTTTTT.

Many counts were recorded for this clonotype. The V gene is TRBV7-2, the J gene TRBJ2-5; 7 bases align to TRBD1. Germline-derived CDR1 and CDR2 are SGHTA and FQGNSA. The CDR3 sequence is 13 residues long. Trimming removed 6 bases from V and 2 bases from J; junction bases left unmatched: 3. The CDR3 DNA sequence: TGTGCCAGCAGTTGGACAGGTCAAGAGACCCAGTACTTC. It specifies CASSWTGQETQYF.

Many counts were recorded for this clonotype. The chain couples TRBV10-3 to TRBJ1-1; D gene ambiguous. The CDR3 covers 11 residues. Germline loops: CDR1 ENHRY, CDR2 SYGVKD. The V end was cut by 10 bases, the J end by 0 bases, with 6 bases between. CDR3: CATRMNTEAFF. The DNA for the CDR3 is TGTGCCACACGAATGAACACTGAAGCTTTCTTT.

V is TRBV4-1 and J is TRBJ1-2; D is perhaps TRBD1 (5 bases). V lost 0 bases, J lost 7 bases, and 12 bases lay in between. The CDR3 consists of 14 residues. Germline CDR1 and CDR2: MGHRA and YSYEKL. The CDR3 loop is CASSQESQGVGYTF. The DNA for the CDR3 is TGCGCCAGCAGCCAAGAATCTCAGGGTGTTGGCTACACCTTC.

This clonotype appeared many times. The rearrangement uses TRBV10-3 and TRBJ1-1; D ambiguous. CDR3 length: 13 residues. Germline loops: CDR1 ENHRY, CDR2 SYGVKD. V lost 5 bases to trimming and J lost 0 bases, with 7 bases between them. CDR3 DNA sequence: TGTGCCATCAGTTCAGACCTGAACACTGAAGCTTTCTTT. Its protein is CAISSDLNTEAFF.

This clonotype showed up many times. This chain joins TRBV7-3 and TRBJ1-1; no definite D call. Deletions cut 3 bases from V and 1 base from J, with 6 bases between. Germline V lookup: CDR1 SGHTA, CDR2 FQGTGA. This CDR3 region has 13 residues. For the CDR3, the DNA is TGTGCCAGCAGCTTGATGTCGAACACTGAAGCTTTCTTT. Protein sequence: CASSLMSNTEAFF.

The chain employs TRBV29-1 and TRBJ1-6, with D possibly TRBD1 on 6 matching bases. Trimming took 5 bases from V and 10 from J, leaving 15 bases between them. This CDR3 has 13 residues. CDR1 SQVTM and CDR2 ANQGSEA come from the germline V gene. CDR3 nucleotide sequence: TGCAGCGTTAAAGGGGGTGCCTCATCACCCCTCCACTTT. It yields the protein CSVKGGASSPLHF. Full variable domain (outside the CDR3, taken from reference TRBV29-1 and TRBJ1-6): SAVISQKPSRDICQRGTSLTIQCQVDSQVTMMFWYRQQPGQSLTLIATANQGSEATYESGFVIDKFPISRPNLTFSTLTVSNMSPEDSSIYLCSVKGGASSPLHFGNGTRLTVT.

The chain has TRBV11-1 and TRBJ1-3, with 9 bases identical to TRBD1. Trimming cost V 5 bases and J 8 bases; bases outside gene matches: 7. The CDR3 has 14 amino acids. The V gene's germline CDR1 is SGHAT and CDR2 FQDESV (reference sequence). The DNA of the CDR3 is TGTGCCAGCAGCAGGGACAGGGAGAGAGACACCATATATTTT. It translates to CASSRDRERDTIYF.

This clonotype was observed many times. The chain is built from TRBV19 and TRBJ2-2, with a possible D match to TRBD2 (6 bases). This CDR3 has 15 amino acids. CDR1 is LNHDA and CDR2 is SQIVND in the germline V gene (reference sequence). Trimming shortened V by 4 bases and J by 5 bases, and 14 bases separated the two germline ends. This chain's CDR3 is CASSTPFGGTGELFF. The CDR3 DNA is TGTGCCAGTAGTACTCCCTTTGGGGGGACCGGGGAGCTGTTTTTT.

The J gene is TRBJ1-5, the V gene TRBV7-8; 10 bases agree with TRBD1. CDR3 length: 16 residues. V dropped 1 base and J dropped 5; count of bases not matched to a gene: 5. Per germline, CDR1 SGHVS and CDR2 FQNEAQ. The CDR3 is CASSLEGQGLHQPQHF. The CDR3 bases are TGTGCCAGCAGCTTAGAGGGACAGGGGTTACATCAGCCCCAGCATTTT.

CDR3 bases: TGTGCCCCCATCGGCCCCTTGAACCCCCAGTACTTC. This codes for CAPIGPLNPQYF. The rearrangement uses TRBV24-1 and TRBJ2-5; D unclear. In germline, CDR1 is KGHDR, CDR2 SFDVKD. The CDR3 sequence is 12 residues long. Trimming shortened V by 12 bases and J by 9 bases, and 19 bases separated the two germline ends.

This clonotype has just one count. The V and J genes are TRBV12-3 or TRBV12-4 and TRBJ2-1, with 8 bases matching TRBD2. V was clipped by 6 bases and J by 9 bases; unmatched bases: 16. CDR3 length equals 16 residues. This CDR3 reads CASSVEAGGGLSEQFF. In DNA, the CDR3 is TGTGCCAGCAGCGTAGAAGCCGGCGGGGGGCTTAGTGAGCAGTTCTTC.

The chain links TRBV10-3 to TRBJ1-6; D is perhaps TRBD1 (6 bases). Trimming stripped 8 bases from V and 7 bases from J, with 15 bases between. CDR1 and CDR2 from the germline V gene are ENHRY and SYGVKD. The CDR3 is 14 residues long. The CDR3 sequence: CAIGVRQGNSPLHF. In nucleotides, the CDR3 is TGTGCCATCGGGGTAAGGCAGGGGAATTCACCCCTCCACTTT.